A single sample is the source of the 29 T cell receptor beta chains below, sequenced in a study of blood T cells in healthy people across ages. With a J-beta primer mix and a sample-barcoded 5' primer, a second PCR ran about 6 to 11 cycles. One entry per CDR3 protein, called by TCRdb with MiXCR from the 5' RACE reads. The sample has approximately 800,000 distinct CDR3 sequences, around 25% seen once. Another study also made use of these data, one on T cells of mothers and their children.

Material: blood. Source of these receptors: a boy younger than 18 in good health.

The CDR3 loop reads CSMGGTGVYGYTF. The CDR3 DNA sequence: TGCAGTATGGGTGGGACAGGGGTCTATGGCTACACCTTC. J is TRBJ1-2 and V is TRBV20-1, with 10 positions matching TRBD1. CDR1 DFQATT and CDR2 SNEGSKA come from the germline V gene (reference sequence). The trim removed 8 bases at V and 4 bases at J, leaving 7 bases unmatched. This CDR3 has 13 residues.

The chain uses TRBV2 and TRBJ2-5; no clear D. This CDR3 is 13 amino acids long. The V end lost 1 base, the J end lost 7 bases, and 10 bases lay between the germline ends. Germline V gene data show CDR1 as SNHLY and CDR2 as FYNNEI. CDR3 sequence reads: CASSEVPRWTQYF. The CDR3 DNA sequence: TGTGCCAGCAGTGAAGTCCCGAGGTGGACCCAGTACTTC.

This clonotype was found a few times. Mismatch with germline at one junction end may stem from a read error. The chain recombines TRBV7-2 with TRBJ2-5; no clear D. This CDR3 region has 15 residues. The germline V gene has CDR1 SGHTA and CDR2 FQGNSA. The DNA of the CDR3 is TGTGCTAGCAGCTTAGCAAGGAGTCTCAGGGAGACCCAGTACTTC. It is translated as CASSLARSLRETQYF.

This clonotype has more than one count but fewer than ten. In nucleotides, the CDR3 is TGCGCCAGCAGCCAAGAACCCGGGACAGGGGGCCTCTATGGCTACACCTTC. This codes for CASSQEPGTGGLYGYTF. This chain joins TRBV4-3 and TRBJ1-2; 12 nucleotides align to TRBD1. This CDR3 has 17 amino acids. J lost 4 bases, V lost 0 bases, and 6 bases had no gene match. Germline CDR1 and CDR2: LGHNA and YSLEER.

This chain joins TRBV12-3 or TRBV12-4 and TRBJ2-5; TRBD1 matches 8 bases. The DNA end is more similar to TRBJ2-1, so the J call may be wrong. The CDR3 runs to 14 residues. This chain's CDR3 is CASSLPRDRNEQFF. The CDR3 DNA is TGTGCCAGCAGTCTCCCCCGGGACAGGAATGAGCAGTTCTTC.

This clonotype was observed a handful of times. The junction does not match germline at one end; this may be a read error. J is TRBJ1-5 and V is TRBV7-7; no definite D call. Germline V gene lookup returns CDR1 SSHAT and CDR2 FNYEAQ (reference sequence). There are 13 residues in the CDR3. CDR3 sequence reads: CASSHGYGQPQHF. The CDR3 DNA reads as TGTGCTAGCAGTCATGGGTACGGCCAGCCCCAGCATTTT. Using reference TRBV7-7 and TRBJ1-5 for the parts outside the CDR3, the full variable domain is GAGVSQSPRYKVTKRGQDVTLRCDPISSHATLYWYQQALGQGPEFLTYFNYEAQPDKSGLPSDRFSAERPEGSISTLTIQRTEQRDSAMYRCASSHGYGQPQHFGDGTRLSIL.

This clonotype was seen more than once but under ten times. The V call is TRBV5-1, the J call TRBJ2-7; the D gene is possibly TRBD1 (6 bases). The CDR3 runs 15 residues. V shed 3 bases and J shed 3 bases, with 16 bases lying between them. Germline V gives CDR1 SGHRS, CDR2 YFSETQ. As DNA, the CDR3 is TGCGCCAGCAGCTGGGCGGCAGGGGCTGTCTACGAGCAGTACTTC. Amino acid sequence: CASSWAAGAVYEQYF.

The chain uses TRBV20-1 and TRBJ2-5; D assignment may be TRBD1 or TRBD2 (5 bases each). The CDR3 is 15 amino acids. The V gene lost 2 bases and the J gene lost 2 bases, with 15 bases spanning the gap. CDR1 and CDR2 (germline): DFQATT, SNEGSKA (reference sequence). The CDR3 loop reads CSARRPGTPQETQYF. DNA of the CDR3: TGCAGTGCTAGACGACCCGGGACCCCTCAAGAGACCCAGTACTTC.

The chain is built from TRBV28 and TRBJ1-1; weak D call: TRBD1 (5 bases). Trimming shortened V by 2 bases and J by 10 bases, and 11 bases separated the two germline ends. The CDR3 has 12 amino acids. Germline V gene lookup returns CDR1 MDHEN and CDR2 SYDVKM. The CDR3 DNA follows: TGTGCCAGCAGTTTAGGGACCTGGTCAGCTTTCTTT. This translates into CASSLGTWSAFF.

This rearrangement joins TRBV27 to TRBJ2-5, with no clear D. Germline V gene lookup returns CDR1 MNHEY and CDR2 SMNVEV (reference sequence). The CDR3 length is 15 residues. The germline V and J ends were trimmed by 6 bases and 10 bases, with 24 bases remaining between them. DNA for the CDR3: TGTGCCAGCAGACCCCGGGCCCCTTTGCAATGGGGCCAGTACTTC. This encodes CASRPRAPLQWGQYF.

This clonotype was detected a few times. This chain uses TRBV7-9 with TRBJ1-1; TRBD1 might be the D (6 bases). Trimming took off 5 bases at V and 6 bases at J, with 28 bases between the two ends. Germline CDR1 and CDR2: SEHNR and FQNEAQ (reference sequence). The CDR3 spans 18 residues. The CDR3 protein is CASSTRPVQGRMLAEAFF. Written as DNA, the CDR3 is TGTGCCAGCAGCACCCGACCAGTACAGGGCCGGATGCTCGCTGAAGCTTTCTTT. The complete variable domain, with remaining parts taken from reference TRBV7-9 and TRBJ1-1, reads DTGVSQNPRHKITKRGQNVTFRCDPISEHNRLYWYRQTLGQGPEFLTYFQNEAQLEKSRLLSDRFSAERPKGSFSTLEIQRTEQGDSAMYLCASSTRPVQGRMLAEAFFGQGTRLTVV.

This clonotype was seen a few times. The rearrangement links TRBV27 to TRBJ1-1, with a possible D match to TRBD1 (5 bases). CDR3 length: 16 residues. Deletions cut 3 bases from V and 3 bases from J, with 17 bases between. Germline CDR1 is MNHEY and CDR2 is SMNVEV (reference sequence). Here the CDR3 DNA reads TGTGCCAGCAGTTTTATTGGGGTTGGAGGGGACACTGAAGCTTTCTTT. It yields the protein CASSFIGVGGDTEAFF.

V is TRBV6-5 and J is TRBJ2-1, with D possibly being TRBD2 (5 bases). V was clipped by 4 bases and J by 0 bases, with 13 bases between them. The CDR3 covers 16 residues. Germline assignment: CDR1 MNHEY and CDR2 SVGAGI. As DNA, the CDR3 is TGTGCCAGCAGTTCAAGCCACGGACTCTCCTACAATGAGCAGTTCTTC. Encoded protein: CASSSSHGLSYNEQFF.

This clonotype was detected a few times. This chain uses TRBV10-3 with TRBJ1-5, with D uncertain. Germline V CDR1 and CDR2: ENHRY, SYGVKD. CDR3 length: 13 amino acids. V gave up 10 bases and J gave up 0 bases, with 10 bases separating them. In nucleotides, the CDR3 is TGTGCCACCCACGGGAGTAGCAATCAGCCCCAGCATTTT. It specifies CATHGSSNQPQHF.

The J gene is TRBJ1-1, the V gene TRBV24-1; D not certain. Germline lookup yields CDR1 KGHDR and CDR2 SFDVKD. This CDR3 has 13 amino acids. V was trimmed by 2 bases and J by 2 bases, leaving 5 bases between them. CDR3: CATSDWGNTEAFF. The DNA of the CDR3 is TGTGCCACCAGTGATTGGGGAAACACTGAAGCTTTCTTT.

This clonotype showed up just a few times. This chain connects TRBV4-2 to TRBJ2-7; D unclear. CDR3 length: 15 residues. In germline, CDR1 is LGHNA, CDR2 YNFKEQ. V shed 1 base and J shed 2 bases, with 12 bases lying between them. CDR3 in DNA: TGTGCCAGCAGCCAAGCGACGGCCATGCCCTACGAGCAGTACTTC. Protein: CASSQATAMPYEQYF.

In this sample, this clonotype turned up a few times. The chain combines TRBV12-3 or TRBV12-4 with TRBJ2-7; 7 bases map to TRBD2. There are 15 residues in the CDR3. Losses at the gene ends were 1 base for V and 3 bases for J; bases not matched to a gene: 6. The CDR3 here is CASSLGQGGFYEQYF. The CDR3 nucleotides are TGTGCCAGCAGTTTAGGGCAGGGAGGGTTCTACGAGCAGTACTTC.

This clonotype was observed a handful of times. The rearrangement joins TRBV12-3 or TRBV12-4 to TRBJ2-1, with 12 bases lining up with TRBD2. V lost 5 bases to trimming and J lost 6 bases; unmatched junction nucleotides: 8. The CDR3 has 16 residues. The CDR3 reads CASSALLAGGPNEQFF. The CDR3 DNA reads TGTGCCAGCAGTGCTCTTCTAGCGGGGGGGCCCAATGAGCAGTTCTTC.

For this clonotype: Sequence at one end of the junction differs from germline and may be a read error. The rearrangement joins TRBV7-9 to TRBJ2-1; D uncertain. The CDR3 consists of 17 residues. Germline CDR1 and CDR2: SEHNR and FQNEAQ (reference sequence). The DNA for the CDR3 is TGTGCCAGCAGCTTAGCGGGTCAGGCTAGGACCTACAATGAGCAGCTCTTC. This encodes CASSLAGQARTYNEQLF.

This clonotype was picked up a small number of times. An end of the junction differs from the germline gene, which may be a read error. The CDR3 nucleotides are TGCGCCAGCAGCTTGGGCAGCAGCTCCTACGATGAGCAGTTCTTC. Encoded protein: CASSLGSSSYDEQFF. The J gene is TRBJ2-1, the V gene TRBV5-1, with unresolved D. The CDR3 runs 15 residues. From germline, CDR1 is SGHRS and CDR2 YFSETQ.

This clonotype has only a few counts. The chain carries TRBV20-1 and TRBJ2-5; D remains unclear. V lost 6 bases and J lost 1, with 18 bases in between. This CDR3 region has 15 residues. Germline V gene lookup returns CDR1 DFQATT and CDR2 SNEGSKA (reference sequence). In DNA form, the CDR3 reads TGCAGTGCCCCCCCCGGTAGGAGCGCCCAAGAGACCCAGTACTTC. It encodes CSAPPGRSAQETQYF.

This chain connects TRBV28 to TRBJ2-3, with TRBD2 matching over 9 bases. With V trimmed by 9 bases and J by 2 bases, 9 bases remained unmatched. The germline V gene has CDR1 MDHEN and CDR2 SYDVKM. This CDR3 is built from 15 residues. CDR3 sequence reads: CASGASGDNTDTQYF. Written as DNA, the CDR3 is TGTGCCAGTGGGGCTAGCGGGGATAACACAGATACGCAGTATTTT.

In this sample, this clonotype turned up a few times. This chain links TRBV6-1 with TRBJ1-4, with 8 nucleotides matching TRBD1. V lost 7 bases, J lost 8 bases, and 24 bases stayed unmatched. The CDR3 is 19 residues long. Germline CDR1 reads MNHNS; CDR2 reads SASEGT. The CDR3 DNA is TGTGCCAGCAACCGACGGACAGGGCAAGGTGTTGAGGAACAAGAAAAACTGTTTTTT. This sequence encodes CASNRRTGQGVEEQEKLFF.

This chain connects TRBV11-2 to TRBJ2-4, with D hard to call. Deletions cut 5 bases from V and 10 bases from J, with 15 bases between. The CDR3 contains 13 residues. Germline V CDR1 and CDR2: SGHAT, FQNNGV. CDR3 in amino acids: CASSTGLTEIQYF. For the CDR3, the DNA is TGTGCCAGCAGCACCGGGCTTACAGAAATTCAGTACTTC.

The rearrangement joins TRBV29-1 to TRBJ2-1; D might be TRBD2 (5 bases). The V and J ends lost 7 bases and 7 bases respectively, with 26 bases between them. There are 16 residues in the CDR3. CDR1 is SQVTM and CDR2 is ANQGSEA in the germline V gene. The CDR3 spells CSATRRTAQVGNEQFF. The CDR3 DNA reads as TGCAGCGCTACCAGGAGGACCGCCCAAGTGGGGAATGAGCAGTTCTTC.

This clonotype showed up just a few times. V gene TRBV27 combines with J gene TRBJ2-5; D may correspond to TRBD1 or TRBD2 (6 bases each). The J call is doubtful: the DNA matches TRBJ2-7 better. This CDR3 spans 15 amino acids. In germline, CDR1 is MNHEY, CDR2 SMNVEV (reference sequence). The CDR3 DNA reads TGTGCCAGCAGTTTAGCGGGACAAATATTCTACGAGCAGTACTTC. It is translated as CASSLAGQIFYEQYF.

This clonotype appeared a few times. The chain uses TRBV29-1 and TRBJ2-7; D possibly uses TRBD1 or TRBD2 (6 bases each). The end of the DNA fits TRBJ2-5 better, so the J call may be wrong. The CDR3 contains 14 residues. The germline V gene encodes CDR1 SQVTM and CDR2 ANQGSEA. Written as DNA, the CDR3 is TGCAGCGTTGGGGGGGCAGCCCTTCAAGAGACCCAGTACTTC. Translating it yields CSVGGAALQETQYF.

V is TRBV25-1 and J is TRBJ1-6; maybe TRBD1 (5 bases). Germline values: CDR1 MGHDK, CDR2 SYGVNS. Trimming took 3 bases from V and 10 from J, leaving 13 bases between them. The length of the CDR3 is 14 residues. CDR3 amino acids: CASSEGDFFSPLHF. The DNA of the CDR3 is TGTGCCAGCAGTGAGGGGGATTTTTTCTCACCCCTCCACTTT.

This clonotype has more than one count but fewer than ten. In nucleotides, the CDR3 is TGTGCCAGCAGGCAGTACGACCGAGAGACCCAGTACTTC. This encodes CASRQYDRETQYF. The V gene is TRBV28, the J gene TRBJ2-5; D unresolved. The germline gives CDR1 MDHEN, CDR2 SYDVKM. The V end was cut by 6 bases, the J end by 4 bases, with 12 bases between. This CDR3 has 13 residues.